This T cell receptor beta chain originates from a study of T cell responses to AZD1222 COVID-19 vaccine. Study background: Second doses at about 4 or about 12 weeks were pooled.

Method: immunoSEQ multiplex PCR; TCRdb's copy keeps in-frame clones and lacks some. The sample shows around 130,000 clones, 86% of them seen only once. Per the germline V gene, CDR1 is LNHDA and CDR2 is SQIVND (reference sequence). CDR3 size: 20 residues. Unmatched junction bases numbered 16, after V lost 4 bases and J lost 1 base. This clonotype originated in an adult in good health. The source was peripheral blood, collected on day 0 of AZD1222 vaccination. The chain couples TRBV19 to TRBJ1-1, with 12 bases matching TRBD1. CDR3: CASSTQSGQGASGRNTEAFF. The CDR3, as DNA: TGTGCCAGTAGTACCCAATCGGGACAGGGGGCCTCTGGTAGGAACACTGAAGCTTTCTTT.